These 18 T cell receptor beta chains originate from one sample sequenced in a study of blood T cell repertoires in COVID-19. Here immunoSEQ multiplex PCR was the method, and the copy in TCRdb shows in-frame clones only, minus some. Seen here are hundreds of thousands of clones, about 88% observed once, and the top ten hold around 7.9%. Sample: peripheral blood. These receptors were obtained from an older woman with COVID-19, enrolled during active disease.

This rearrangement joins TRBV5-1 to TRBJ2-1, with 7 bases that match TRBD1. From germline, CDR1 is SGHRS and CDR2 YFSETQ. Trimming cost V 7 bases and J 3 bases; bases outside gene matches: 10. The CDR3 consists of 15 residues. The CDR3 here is CASSTYDRDYNEQFF. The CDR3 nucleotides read TGCGCCAGCTCAACCTACGACAGGGACTACAATGAGCAGTTCTTC.

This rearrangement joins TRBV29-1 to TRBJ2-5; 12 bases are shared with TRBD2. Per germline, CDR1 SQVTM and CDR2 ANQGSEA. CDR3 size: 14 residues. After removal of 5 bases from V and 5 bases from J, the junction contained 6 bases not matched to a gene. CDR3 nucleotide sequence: TGCAGCGTTTCACTAGCGGGGGGATTGGAGACCCAGTACTTC. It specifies CSVSLAGGLETQYF.

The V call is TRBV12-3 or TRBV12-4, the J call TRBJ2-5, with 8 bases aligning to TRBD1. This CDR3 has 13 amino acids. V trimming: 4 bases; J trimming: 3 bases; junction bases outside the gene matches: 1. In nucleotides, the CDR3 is TGTGCCAGCAGTTCGACAGGGGAAGAGACCCAGTACTTC. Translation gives CASSSTGEETQYF.

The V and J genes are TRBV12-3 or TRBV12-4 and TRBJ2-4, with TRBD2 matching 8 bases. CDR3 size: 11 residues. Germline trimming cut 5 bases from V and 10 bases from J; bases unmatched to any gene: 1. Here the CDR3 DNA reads TGTGCCAGCAGTCAGCGGGGGATTCAGTACTTC. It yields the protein CASSQRGIQYF.

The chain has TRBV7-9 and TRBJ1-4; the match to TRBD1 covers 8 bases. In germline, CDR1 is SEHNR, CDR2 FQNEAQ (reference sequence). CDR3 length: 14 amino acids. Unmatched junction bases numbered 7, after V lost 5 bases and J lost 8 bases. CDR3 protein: CASSLGQGFEKLFF. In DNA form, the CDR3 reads TGTGCCAGCAGCCTTGGACAGGGCTTCGAAAAACTGTTTTTT.

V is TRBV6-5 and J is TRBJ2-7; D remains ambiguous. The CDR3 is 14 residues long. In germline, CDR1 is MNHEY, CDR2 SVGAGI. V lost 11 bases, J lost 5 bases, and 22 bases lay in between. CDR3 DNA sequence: TGTGCCGCCCTCCGTAGGCAGGCTGACCACGAGCAGTACTTC. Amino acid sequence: CAALRRQADHEQYF.

CDR3 residues: CASSRGSLSGNTIYF. The CDR3 DNA reads TGTGCCAGTAGTCGAGGCAGCCTCTCTGGAAACACCATATATTTT. The chain uses TRBV19 and TRBJ1-3; D gene unclear. Germline V gene sequence: CDR1 LNHDA, CDR2 SQIVND (reference sequence). The CDR3 runs 15 residues. Trimming stripped 5 bases from V and 0 bases from J, with 11 bases between.

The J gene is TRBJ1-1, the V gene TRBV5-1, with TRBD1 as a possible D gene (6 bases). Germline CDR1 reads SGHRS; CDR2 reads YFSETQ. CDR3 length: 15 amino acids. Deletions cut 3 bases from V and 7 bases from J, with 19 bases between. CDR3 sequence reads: CASSSSGTLAGEAFF. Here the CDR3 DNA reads TGCGCCAGCAGCTCATCCGGGACATTGGCGGGTGAAGCTTTCTTT. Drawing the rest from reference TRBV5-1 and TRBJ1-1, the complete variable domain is KAGVTQTPRYLIKTRGQQVTLSCSPISGHRSVSWYQQTPGQGLQFLFEYFSETQRNKGNFPGRFSGRQFSNSRSEMNVSTLELGDSALYLCASSSSGTLAGEAFFGQGTRLTVV.

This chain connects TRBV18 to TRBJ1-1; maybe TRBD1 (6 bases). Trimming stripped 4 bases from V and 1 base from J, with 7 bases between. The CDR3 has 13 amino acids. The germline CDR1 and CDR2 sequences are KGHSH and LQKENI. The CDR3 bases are TGTGCCAGCTCACTGACAGGGAACACTGAAGCTTTCTTT. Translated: CASSLTGNTEAFF.

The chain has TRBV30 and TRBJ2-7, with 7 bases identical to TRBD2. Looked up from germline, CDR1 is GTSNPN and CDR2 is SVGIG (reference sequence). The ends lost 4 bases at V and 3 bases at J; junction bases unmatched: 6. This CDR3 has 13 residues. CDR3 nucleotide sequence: TGTGCCTGGAATCCCAGCGGGGACTACGAGCAGTACTTC. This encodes CAWNPSGDYEQYF.

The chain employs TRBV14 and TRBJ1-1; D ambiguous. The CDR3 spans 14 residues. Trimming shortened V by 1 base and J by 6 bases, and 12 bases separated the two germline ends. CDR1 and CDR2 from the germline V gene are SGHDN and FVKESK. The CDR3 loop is CASSQGEAVAEAFF. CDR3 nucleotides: TGTGCCAGCAGCCAAGGTGAAGCGGTTGCTGAAGCTTTCTTT.

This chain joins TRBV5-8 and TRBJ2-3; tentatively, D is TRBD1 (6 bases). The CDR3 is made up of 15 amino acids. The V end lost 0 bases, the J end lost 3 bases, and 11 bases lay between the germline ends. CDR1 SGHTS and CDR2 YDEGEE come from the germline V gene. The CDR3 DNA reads TGTGCCAGCAGCTTGGTCCAGGACAGAACAGATACGCAGTATTTT. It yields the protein CASSLVQDRTDTQYF.

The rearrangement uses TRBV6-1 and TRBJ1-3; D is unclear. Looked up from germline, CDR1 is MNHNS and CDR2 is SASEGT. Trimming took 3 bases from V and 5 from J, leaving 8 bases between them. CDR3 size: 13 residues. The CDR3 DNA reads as TGTGCCAGCAGTGAGAGTACGAGAAACACCATATATTTT. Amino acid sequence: CASSESTRNTIYF.

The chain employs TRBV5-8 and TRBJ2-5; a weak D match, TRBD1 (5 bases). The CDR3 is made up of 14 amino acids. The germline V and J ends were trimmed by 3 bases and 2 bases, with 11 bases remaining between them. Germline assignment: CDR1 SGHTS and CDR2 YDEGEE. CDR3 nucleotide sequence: TGTGCCAGCAGCTATGGACACACGCAAGAGACCCAGTACTTC. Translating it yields CASSYGHTQETQYF.

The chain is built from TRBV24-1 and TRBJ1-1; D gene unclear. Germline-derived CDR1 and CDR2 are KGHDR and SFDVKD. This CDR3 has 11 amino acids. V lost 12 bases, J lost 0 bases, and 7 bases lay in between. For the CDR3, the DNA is TGTGCCCCTACGATGAACACTGAAGCTTTCTTT. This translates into CAPTMNTEAFF.

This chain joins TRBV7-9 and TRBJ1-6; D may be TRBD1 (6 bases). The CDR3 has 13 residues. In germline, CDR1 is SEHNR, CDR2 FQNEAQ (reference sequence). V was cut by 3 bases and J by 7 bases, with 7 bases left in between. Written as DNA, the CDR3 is TGTGCCAGCAGCTTCACAGGGAATTCACCCCTCCACTTT. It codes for CASSFTGNSPLHF.

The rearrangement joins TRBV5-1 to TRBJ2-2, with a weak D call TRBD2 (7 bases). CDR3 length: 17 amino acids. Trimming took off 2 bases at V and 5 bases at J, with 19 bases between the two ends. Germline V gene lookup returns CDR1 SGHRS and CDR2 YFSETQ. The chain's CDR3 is CASSLPPGGAGTGELFF. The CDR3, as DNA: TGCGCCAGCAGCTTACCACCGGGGGGCGCGGGTACCGGGGAGCTGTTTTTT.

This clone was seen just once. For the CDR3, the DNA is TGTGCCAGCACCTCCGGGACTAGCGGGGGAAGCTCCTACAATGAGCAGTTCTTC. This encodes CASTSGTSGGSSYNEQFF. The V gene is TRBV11-2, the J gene TRBJ2-1, with 14 nucleotides matching TRBD2. The ends lost 7 bases at V and 0 bases at J; junction bases unmatched: 8. Germline CDR1 SGHAT, CDR2 FQNNGV. The CDR3 covers 18 residues.